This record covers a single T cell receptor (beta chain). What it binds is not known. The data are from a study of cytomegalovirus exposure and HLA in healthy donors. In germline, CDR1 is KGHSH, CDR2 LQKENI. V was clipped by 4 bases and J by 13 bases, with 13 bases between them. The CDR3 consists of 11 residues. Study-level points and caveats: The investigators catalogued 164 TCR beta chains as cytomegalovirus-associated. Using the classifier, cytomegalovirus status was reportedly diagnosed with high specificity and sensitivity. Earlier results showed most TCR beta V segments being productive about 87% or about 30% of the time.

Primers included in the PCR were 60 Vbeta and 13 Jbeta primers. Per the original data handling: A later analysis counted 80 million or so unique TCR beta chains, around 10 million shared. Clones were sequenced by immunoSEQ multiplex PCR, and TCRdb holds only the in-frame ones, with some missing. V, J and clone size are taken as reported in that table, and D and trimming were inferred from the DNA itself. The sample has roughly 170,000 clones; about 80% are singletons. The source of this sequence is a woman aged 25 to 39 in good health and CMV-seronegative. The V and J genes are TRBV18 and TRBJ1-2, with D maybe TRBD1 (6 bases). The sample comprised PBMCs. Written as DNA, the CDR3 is TGTGCCAGCTCACGTCCGGGGGGCAGCACCTTC. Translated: CASSRPGGSTF.